The 21 T cell receptor beta chains presented below share a single source sample, sequenced in a study of CD8 T cells in ankylosing spondylitis. Using its own MiXCR run on the 5' RACE reads, TCRdb lists one record per CDR3 protein. The repertoire holds about 150,000 distinct CDR3 sequences, with around 42% as singletons. The sequencing sample was made of synovial fluid, either unsorted or a sorted T cell fraction (not recorded which). All receptors derive from a male donor with ankylosing spondylitis.

This clonotype was observed a few times. The CDR3 spells CASSPRTSAPTYEQYF. The CDR3 DNA follows: TGTGCCAGCAGCCCGCGGACTAGCGCCCCAACCTACGAGCAGTACTTC. The chain has TRBV7-8 and TRBJ2-7, with 9 bases aligning to TRBD2. Trimming removed 5 bases from V and 2 bases from J; junction bases left unmatched: 10. Germline lookup yields CDR1 SGHVS and CDR2 FQNEAQ. The CDR3 extends over 16 amino acids.

This clonotype was found a few times. The V call is TRBV7-8, the J call TRBJ2-7; TRBD2 matches 7 bases. The V gene end was trimmed by 5 bases and the J gene end by 1 base; junction bases not matched to a gene: 20. The V gene's germline CDR1 is SGHVS and CDR2 FQNEAQ. The CDR3 is 19 residues long. CDR3 loop: CASSTRLADTLSPSYEQYF. The DNA of the CDR3 is TGTGCCAGCAGCACCCGACTAGCTGATACCCTTTCTCCATCCTACGAGCAGTACTTC.

The chain is built from TRBV7-9 and TRBJ2-1; D ambiguous. Germline CDR1 reads SEHNR; CDR2 reads FQNEAQ (reference sequence). The CDR3 totals 15 residues. Trimming stripped 1 base from V and 3 bases from J, with 10 bases between. The CDR3 loop reads CASSLEHPDYNEQFF. CDR3 bases: TGTGCCAGCAGCTTAGAGCACCCGGACTACAATGAGCAGTTCTTC.

V is TRBV7-2 and J is TRBJ2-1; TRBD1 matches at 7 bases. Germline values: CDR1 SGHTA, CDR2 FQGNSA. The CDR3 runs to 16 residues. V shed 3 bases, J shed 12 bases, and the junction held 17 bases outside the gene matches. This CDR3 is CASSLTGMGSPRVQFF. The CDR3 DNA reads TGTGCCAGCAGCTTGACAGGGATGGGATCCCCAAGGGTGCAGTTCTTC.

The V and J genes are TRBV12-3 or TRBV12-4 and TRBJ1-4; D possibly corresponds to TRBD1 (6 bases). CDR3 length: 13 amino acids. V lost 10 bases, J lost 10 bases, and 19 bases lay in between. The CDR3 nucleotides read TGTGCCACCGCAGGCCCACAGGGCGGAAAACTGTTTTTT. Amino acids: CATAGPQGGKLFF.

The rearrangement joins TRBV20-1 to TRBJ1-1; 9 bases map to TRBD1. J was trimmed by 6 bases and V by 0 bases; bases with no gene match: 17. Per germline, CDR1 DFQATT and CDR2 SNEGSKA (reference sequence). The CDR3 has 18 amino acids. CDR3 DNA sequence: TGCAGTGCTAGAGATCCCGGGACAGGGAGGGTTCGTGGCCCTGAAGCTTTCTTT. Amino acids: CSARDPGTGRVRGPEAFF.

This sequence joins TRBV12-5 and TRBJ1-2, with 9 nucleotides matching TRBD1. The CDR3 has 17 residues. Losses at the gene ends were 7 bases for V and 4 bases for J; bases not matched to a gene: 16. Germline CDR1 and CDR2: LGHNT and FRNRAP. CDR3 loop: CASAPRDREWWVYGYTF. Written as DNA, the CDR3 is TGTGCTAGTGCCCCCCGGGACAGGGAATGGTGGGTCTATGGCTACACCTTC. Based on the CDR3 plus reference TRBV12-5 and TRBJ1-2, the full variable domain is DARVTQTPRHKVTEMGQEVTMRCQPILGHNTVFWYRQTMMQGLELLAYFRNRAPLDDSGMPKDRFSAEMPDATLATLKIQPSEPRDSAVYFCASAPRDREWWVYGYTFGSGTRLTVV.

CDR3 DNA sequence: TGTGCCAGCAGTTCCTTCGCCAGGGGAGGCACTGAAGCTTTCTTT. Residues: CASSSFARGGTEAFF. V gene TRBV6-2 or TRBV6-3 combines with J gene TRBJ1-1; maybe TRBD1 (6 bases). Trimming cost V 4 bases and J 4 bases, with 16 bases left between them. The CDR3 sequence is 15 residues long. In germline, CDR1 is MNHEY, CDR2 SVGEGT.

The chain combines TRBV5-1 with TRBJ2-7; 7 bases are shared with TRBD1. The CDR3 runs to 14 residues. V was clipped by 0 bases and J by 4 bases; unmatched bases: 4. Germline V gene data show CDR1 as SGHRS and CDR2 as YFSETQ. The CDR3 bases are TGCGCCAGCAGCTTGGGAGGGGGCGGTTACGAGCAGTACTTC. Its translation: CASSLGGGGYEQYF.

The chain uses TRBV4-2 and TRBJ2-3; 9 bases align to TRBD2. This CDR3 is built from 17 residues. Looked up from germline, CDR1 is LGHNA and CDR2 is YNFKEQ. The V segment lost 2 bases and the J segment 1 base; nucleotides outside the gene matches: 7. The DNA of the CDR3 is TGTGCCAGCAGCCAATGTAGGCTAGCGGGATGCACAGATACGCAGTATTTT. It codes for CASSQCRLAGCTDTQYF.

This clonotype was found once. This chain links TRBV12-3 or TRBV12-4 with TRBJ2-1; TRBD2 agrees at 11 bases. This CDR3 has 15 amino acids. V shed 3 bases and J 7 bases; nucleotides not matched to a gene: 5. CDR3 nucleotide sequence: TGTGCCAGCAGTTTTATGACTAGCGGGATGAATGAGCAGTTCTTC. It codes for CASSFMTSGMNEQFF.

The V call is TRBV12-3 or TRBV12-4, the J call TRBJ1-2; TRBD1 agrees at 10 bases. After removal of 2 bases from V and 3 bases from J, the junction contained 3 bases not matched to a gene. The CDR3 length is 15 residues. CDR3 region: CASSLRDRGDYGYTF. The CDR3 bases are TGTGCCAGCAGTTTACGGGACAGGGGCGACTATGGCTACACCTTC.

The sample holds a few counts of this clonotype. The rearrangement uses TRBV3-1 and TRBJ2-3, with 10 nucleotides matching TRBD2. Looked up from germline, CDR1 is LGHDT and CDR2 is YNNKEL (reference sequence). CDR3 length equals 16 residues. J was trimmed by 6 bases and V by 1 base; bases with no gene match: 7. DNA of the CDR3: TGTGCCAGCAGCCAAGCCCAGCGGGGGGGGACCGATACGCAGTATTTT. This codes for CASSQAQRGGTDTQYF.

This CDR3 reads CASSLGGQGFSYEQYF. The DNA for the CDR3 is TGTGCCAGCAGTTTAGGGGGACAGGGTTTCTCCTACGAGCAGTACTTC. The genes are TRBV12-3 or TRBV12-4 and TRBJ2-7; 9 bases fit TRBD1. J lost 0 bases, V lost 1 base, and 4 bases had no gene match. This CDR3 is 16 amino acids long.

This clonotype showed up just once. The chain couples TRBV5-1 to TRBJ2-3; a weak D match, TRBD2 (5 bases). Germline-derived CDR1 and CDR2 are SGHRS and YFSETQ. Trimming left V 4 bases short and J 0 bases short, with 18 bases between. The CDR3 is 17 amino acids. DNA of the CDR3: TGCGCCAGCAGCCCGCCGACTTGGCGGACTAGCACAGATACGCAGTATTTT. Protein: CASSPPTWRTSTDTQYF.

The CDR3, as DNA: TGTGCCAGCAAGACCGTGAGTGAGGGGTATGGCTACACCTTC. Its translation: CASKTVSEGYGYTF. This chain uses TRBV5-6 with TRBJ1-2; TRBD1 is a possible D gene (5 bases). The CDR3 is made up of 14 amino acids. Trimming pared 6 bases from V and 5 bases from J, leaving 17 bases between. CDR1 is SGHDT, CDR2 YYEEEE, per germline.

The rearrangement links TRBV7-2 to TRBJ2-7; no clear D. Trimming took off 4 bases at V and 1 base at J, with 8 bases between the two ends. Germline CDR1 SGHTA, CDR2 FQGNSA. This CDR3 is built from 13 residues. CDR3 residues: CASSWFASYEQYF. For the CDR3, the DNA is TGTGCCAGCAGCTGGTTCGCGTCCTACGAGCAGTACTTC.

The J gene is TRBJ1-1, the V gene TRBV7-8; perhaps TRBD1 as D (6 bases). CDR1 SGHVS and CDR2 FQNEAQ come from the germline V gene. CDR3 length: 15 amino acids. Trimming removed 1 base at V and 3 bases at J, with 12 bases between. The chain's CDR3 is CASSLVSGAHTEAFF. In DNA form, the CDR3 reads TGTGCCAGCAGCTTAGTATCGGGGGCGCACACTGAAGCTTTCTTT.

This clonotype was counted only a few times. This rearrangement joins TRBV10-3 to TRBJ1-5; D is unclear. Trimming pared 0 bases from V and 6 bases from J, leaving 6 bases between. Germline assignment: CDR1 ENHRY and CDR2 SYGVKD. The CDR3 is 13 amino acids. The CDR3 sequence: CAISESVGQPQHF. CDR3 bases: TGTGCCATCAGTGAGTCGGTGGGTCAGCCCCAGCATTTT.

The J gene is TRBJ1-1, the V gene TRBV5-1; D uncertain. The length of the CDR3 is 14 residues. Germline values: CDR1 SGHRS, CDR2 YFSETQ. The V end lost 0 bases, the J end lost 3 bases, and 9 bases lay between the germline ends. The CDR3 coding sequence is TGCGCCAGCAGCTTGGGAAGGGAGTACACTGAAGCTTTCTTT. This codes for CASSLGREYTEAFF. The full variable domain, with the rest looked up from reference TRBV5-1 and TRBJ1-1, is KAGVTQTPRYLIKTRGQQVTLSCSPISGHRSVSWYQQTPGQGLQFLFEYFSETQRNKGNFPGRFSGRQFSNSRSEMNVSTLELGDSALYLCASSLGREYTEAFFGQGTRLTVV.

A few counts support this clonotype. The chain recombines TRBV6-5 with TRBJ2-3; 11 bases match TRBD2. From germline, CDR1 is MNHEY and CDR2 SVGAGI. The CDR3 loop spans 16 amino acids. V lost 3 bases and J lost 5; bases outside the gene matches: 7. The CDR3 DNA reads as TGTGCCAGCAGTTATGATAGCGGGAGGGCCGGAGATACGCAGTATTTT. Encoded protein: CASSYDSGRAGDTQYF.